The sequence of this T cell receptor beta chain was determined in a study of blood T cell repertoires in COVID-19. The CDR3 extends over 14 amino acids. CDR1 and CDR2 (germline): SGHNT, YYREEE (reference sequence). Trimming cost V 0 bases and J 1 base, with 6 bases left between them. Original processing methods: From reference gene primer amplification, estimates of nucleated cell counts were derived. TCRdb's copy holds only in-frame clones and misses some; the assay was immunoSEQ multiplex PCR. V and J calls and clone size come straight from that table; D and trimming were deduced from the DNA. The sample shows 100,000 to 150,000 clones, roughly 77% of them seen only once.

The chain employs TRBV5-4 and TRBJ2-3; D call uncertain. Sequencing used peripheral blood. This clonotype was obtained from a man aged 55-75 years with active or convalescent COVID-19. This CDR3 is CASSLVAGTDTQYF. The CDR3 nucleotides are TGTGCCAGCAGCTTGGTCGCAGGCACAGATACGCAGTATTTT.